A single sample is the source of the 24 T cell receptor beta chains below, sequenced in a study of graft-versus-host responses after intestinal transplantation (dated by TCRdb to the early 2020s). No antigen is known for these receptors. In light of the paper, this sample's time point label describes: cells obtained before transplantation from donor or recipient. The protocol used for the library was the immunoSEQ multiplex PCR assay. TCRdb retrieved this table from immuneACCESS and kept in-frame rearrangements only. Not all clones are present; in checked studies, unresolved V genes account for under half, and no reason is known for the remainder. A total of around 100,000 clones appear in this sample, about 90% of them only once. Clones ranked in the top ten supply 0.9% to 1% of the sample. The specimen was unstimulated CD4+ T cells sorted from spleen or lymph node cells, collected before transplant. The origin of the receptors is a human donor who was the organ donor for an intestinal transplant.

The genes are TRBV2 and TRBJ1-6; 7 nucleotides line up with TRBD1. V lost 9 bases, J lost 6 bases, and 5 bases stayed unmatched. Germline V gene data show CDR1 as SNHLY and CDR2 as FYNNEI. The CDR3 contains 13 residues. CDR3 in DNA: TGTGCCAGTACCGGGACAGCTAATTCACCCCTCCACTTT. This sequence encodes CASTGTANSPLHF.

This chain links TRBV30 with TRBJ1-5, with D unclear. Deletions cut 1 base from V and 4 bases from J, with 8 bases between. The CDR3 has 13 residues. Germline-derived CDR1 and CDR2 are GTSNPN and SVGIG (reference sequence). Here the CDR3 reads CAWSASENQPQHF. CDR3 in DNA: TGTGCCTGGAGTGCATCAGAAAATCAGCCCCAGCATTTT.

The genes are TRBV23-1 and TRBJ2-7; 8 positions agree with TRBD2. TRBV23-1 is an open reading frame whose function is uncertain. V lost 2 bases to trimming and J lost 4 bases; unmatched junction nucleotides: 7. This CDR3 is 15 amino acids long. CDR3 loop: CASSQNRGGWYEQYF. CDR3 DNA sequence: TGCGCCAGCAGTCAAAATCGCGGGGGGTGGTACGAGCAGTACTTC.

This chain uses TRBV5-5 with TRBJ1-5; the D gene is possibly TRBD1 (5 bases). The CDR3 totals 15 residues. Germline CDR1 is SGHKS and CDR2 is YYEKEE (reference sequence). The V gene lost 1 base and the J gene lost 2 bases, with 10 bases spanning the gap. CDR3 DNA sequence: TGTGCCAGCAGCTTGTATTGGGACGGCAATCAGCCCCAGCATTTT. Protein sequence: CASSLYWDGNQPQHF.

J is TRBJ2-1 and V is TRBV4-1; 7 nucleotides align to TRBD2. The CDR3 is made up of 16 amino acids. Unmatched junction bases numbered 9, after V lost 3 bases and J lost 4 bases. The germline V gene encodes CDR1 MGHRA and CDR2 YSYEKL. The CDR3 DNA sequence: TGCGCCAGCAGCCACTTAGGCCGGGGGGATTACAATGAGCAGTTCTTC. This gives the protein CASSHLGRGDYNEQFF.

In DNA form, the CDR3 reads TGTGCCAGCCCCCCCCGCACAGGGCTGGGCGAGCAGTACTTC. This translates into CASPPRTGLGEQYF. The chain uses TRBV6-1 and TRBJ2-7, with D perhaps TRBD1 (6 bases). The CDR3 spans 14 residues. Deletions cut 8 bases from V and 6 bases from J, with 20 bases between. Looked up from germline, CDR1 is MNHNS and CDR2 is SASEGT.

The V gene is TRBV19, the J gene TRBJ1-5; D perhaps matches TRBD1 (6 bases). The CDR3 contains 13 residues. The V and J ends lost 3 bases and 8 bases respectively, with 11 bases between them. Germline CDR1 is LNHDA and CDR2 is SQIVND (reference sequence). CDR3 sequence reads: CASSILQGKPQHF. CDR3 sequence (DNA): TGTGCCAGTAGTATTCTACAGGGCAAGCCCCAGCATTTT. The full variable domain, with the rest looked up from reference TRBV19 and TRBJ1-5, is DGGITQSPKYLFRKEGQNVTLSCEQNLNHDAMYWYRQDPGQGLRLIYYSQIVNDFQKGDIAEGYSVSREKKESFPLTVTSAQKNPTAFYLCASSILQGKPQHFGDGTRLSIL.

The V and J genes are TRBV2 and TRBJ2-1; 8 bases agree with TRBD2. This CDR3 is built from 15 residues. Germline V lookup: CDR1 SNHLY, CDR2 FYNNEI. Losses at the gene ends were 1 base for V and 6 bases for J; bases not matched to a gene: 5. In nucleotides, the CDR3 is TGTGCCAGCAGTGAAGGAGGACTAGCAGCCAATGAGCAGTTCTTC. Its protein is CASSEGGLAANEQFF. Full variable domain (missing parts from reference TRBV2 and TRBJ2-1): EPEVTQTPSHQVTQMGQEVILRCVPISNHLYFYWYRQILGQKVEFLVSFYNNEISEKSEIFDDQFSVERPDGSNFTLKIRSTKLEDSAMYFCASSEGGLAANEQFFGPGTRLTVL.

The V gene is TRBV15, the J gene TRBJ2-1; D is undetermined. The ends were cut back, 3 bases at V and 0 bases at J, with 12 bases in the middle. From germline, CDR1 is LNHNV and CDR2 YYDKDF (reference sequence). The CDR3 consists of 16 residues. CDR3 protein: CATSRALYSSYNEQFF. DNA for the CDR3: TGTGCCACCAGCAGGGCGTTATACAGCTCCTACAATGAGCAGTTCTTC.

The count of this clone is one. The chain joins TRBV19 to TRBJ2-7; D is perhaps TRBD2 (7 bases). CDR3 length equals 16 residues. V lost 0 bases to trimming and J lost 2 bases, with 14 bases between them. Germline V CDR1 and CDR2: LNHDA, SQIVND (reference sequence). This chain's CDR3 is CASSIDYAGATYEQYF. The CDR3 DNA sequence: TGTGCCAGTAGTATAGATTACGCGGGGGCGACCTACGAGCAGTACTTC.

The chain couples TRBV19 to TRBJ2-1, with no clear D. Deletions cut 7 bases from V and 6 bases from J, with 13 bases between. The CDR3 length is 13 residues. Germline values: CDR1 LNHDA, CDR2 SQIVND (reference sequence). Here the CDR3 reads CASIVSETNEQFF. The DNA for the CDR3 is TGTGCCAGTATAGTTTCCGAAACCAATGAGCAGTTCTTC.

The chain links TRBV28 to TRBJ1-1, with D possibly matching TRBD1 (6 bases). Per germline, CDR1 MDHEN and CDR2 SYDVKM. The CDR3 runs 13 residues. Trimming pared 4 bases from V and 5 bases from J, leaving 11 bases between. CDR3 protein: CASSYTGYTEAFF. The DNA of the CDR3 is TGTGCCAGCAGTTACACAGGGTATACTGAAGCTTTCTTT.

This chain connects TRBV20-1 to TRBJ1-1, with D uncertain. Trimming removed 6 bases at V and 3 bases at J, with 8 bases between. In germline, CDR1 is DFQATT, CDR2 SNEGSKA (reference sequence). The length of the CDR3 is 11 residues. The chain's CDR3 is CSAERDTEAFF. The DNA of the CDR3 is TGCAGTGCCGAACGGGACACTGAAGCTTTCTTT.

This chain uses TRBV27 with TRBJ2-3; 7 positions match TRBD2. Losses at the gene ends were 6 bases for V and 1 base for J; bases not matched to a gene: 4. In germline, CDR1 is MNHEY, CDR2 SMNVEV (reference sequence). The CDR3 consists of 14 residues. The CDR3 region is CASSTSVGTDTQYF. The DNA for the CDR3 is TGTGCCAGCAGCACTAGCGTTGGCACAGATACGCAGTATTTT.

As DNA, the CDR3 is TGTGCCAGCAGCTTAGCTGGGGGGACTAATGAAAAACTGTTTTTT. This translates into CASSLAGGTNEKLFF. The V gene is TRBV5-4, the J gene TRBJ1-4, with D possibly TRBD1 on 5 matching bases. The CDR3 is made up of 15 amino acids. Germline V gene sequence: CDR1 SGHNT, CDR2 YYREEE (reference sequence). V lost 2 bases to trimming and J lost 2 bases, with 10 bases between them.

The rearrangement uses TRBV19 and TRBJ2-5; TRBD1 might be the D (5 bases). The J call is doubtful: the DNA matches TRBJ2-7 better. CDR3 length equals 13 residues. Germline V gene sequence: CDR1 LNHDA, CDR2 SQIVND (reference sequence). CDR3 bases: TGTGCCAGTAGTACCAGGGTTTCCTACGAGCAGTACTTC. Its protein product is CASSTRVSYEQYF.

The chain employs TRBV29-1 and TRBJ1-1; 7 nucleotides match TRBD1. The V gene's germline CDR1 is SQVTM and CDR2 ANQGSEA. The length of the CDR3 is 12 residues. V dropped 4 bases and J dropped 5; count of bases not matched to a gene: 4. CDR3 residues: CSVGQGGTEAFF. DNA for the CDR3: TGCAGCGTTGGGCAGGGGGGGACTGAAGCTTTCTTT.

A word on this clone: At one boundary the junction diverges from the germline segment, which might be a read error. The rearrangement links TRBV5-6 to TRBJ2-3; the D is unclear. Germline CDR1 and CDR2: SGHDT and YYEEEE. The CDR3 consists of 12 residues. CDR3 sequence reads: CASSLAGRVLNF. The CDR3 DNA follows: TGTGCCAGCAGCTTGGCGGGCCGGGTTTTGAATTTT. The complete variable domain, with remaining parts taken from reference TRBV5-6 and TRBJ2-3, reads DAGVTQSPTHLIKTRGQQVTLRCSPKSGHDTVSWYQQALGQGPQFIFQYYEEEERQRGNFPDRFSGHQFPNYSSELNVNALLLGDSALYLCASSLAGRVLNFGPGTRLTVL.

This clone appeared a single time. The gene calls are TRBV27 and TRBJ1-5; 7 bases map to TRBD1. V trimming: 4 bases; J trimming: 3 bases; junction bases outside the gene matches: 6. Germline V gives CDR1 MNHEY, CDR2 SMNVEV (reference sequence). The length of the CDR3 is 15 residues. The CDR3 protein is CASSSDREFNQPQHF. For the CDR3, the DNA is TGTGCCAGCAGTTCCGACAGGGAGTTCAATCAGCCCCAGCATTTT.

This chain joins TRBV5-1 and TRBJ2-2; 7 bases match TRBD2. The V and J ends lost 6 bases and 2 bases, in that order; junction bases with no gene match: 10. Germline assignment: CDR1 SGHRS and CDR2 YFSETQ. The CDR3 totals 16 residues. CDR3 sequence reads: CASNPSGTTNTGELFF. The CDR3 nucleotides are TGCGCCAGCAACCCTAGCGGCACTACTAACACCGGGGAGCTGTTTTTT.

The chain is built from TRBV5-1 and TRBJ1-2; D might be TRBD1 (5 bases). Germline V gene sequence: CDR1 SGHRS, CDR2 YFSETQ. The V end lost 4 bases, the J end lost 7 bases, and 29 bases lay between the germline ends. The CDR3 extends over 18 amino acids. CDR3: CASSPKPEGSQGRGGYTF. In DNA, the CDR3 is TGCGCCAGCAGCCCCAAACCCGAGGGATCGCAGGGCCGAGGTGGCTACACCTTC.

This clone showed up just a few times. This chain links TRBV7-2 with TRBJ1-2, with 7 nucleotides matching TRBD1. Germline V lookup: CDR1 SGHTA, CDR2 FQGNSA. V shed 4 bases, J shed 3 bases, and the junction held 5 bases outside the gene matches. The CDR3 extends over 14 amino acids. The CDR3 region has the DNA TGTGCCAGCAGCTCCGGGGACAGCTACTATGGCTACACCTTC. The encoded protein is CASSSGDSYYGYTF.

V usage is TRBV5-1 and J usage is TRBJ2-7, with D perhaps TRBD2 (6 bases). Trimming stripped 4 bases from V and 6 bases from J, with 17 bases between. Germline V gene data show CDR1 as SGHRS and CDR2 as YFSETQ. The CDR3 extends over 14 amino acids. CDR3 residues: CASSPGTFGGEQYF. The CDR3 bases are TGCGCCAGCAGCCCCGGGACTTTCGGGGGCGAGCAGTACTTC.

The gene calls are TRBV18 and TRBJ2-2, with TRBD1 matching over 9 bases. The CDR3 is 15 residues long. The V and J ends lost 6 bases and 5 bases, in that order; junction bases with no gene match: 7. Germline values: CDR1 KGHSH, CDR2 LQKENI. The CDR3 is CASSFGTGKTGELFF. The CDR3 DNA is TGTGCCAGCTCGTTCGGGACAGGGAAAACCGGGGAGCTGTTTTTT.